This T cell receptor beta chain was sequenced in a study of CD8 T cells in Susac syndrome. This CDR3 contains 14 residues. Trimming took 7 bases from V and 2 from J, leaving 13 bases between them. TCR beta was sequenced from blood CD8+ and CD4+ T cells. The study used healthy donors as controls matched for age and sex. Negative magnetic isolation gave CD8+ and CD4+ cells; FACS enriched CD8+ TEMRA. cDNA came from roughly 0.53 to 1 ug RNA primed by random hexamers. The immunoSEQ assay covered 54 Vbeta and 13 Jbeta segments for CDR3. From the immunoSEQ multiplex PCR reads, TCRdb called clonotypes with MiXCR, one entry per CDR3 protein. The table lists 100,000 or so distinct CDR3 sequences, approximately 90% of them singletons, with about 0.12% in the top ten.

What was sequenced was CD8+ T cells from PBMCs. V and J are TRBV12-3 or TRBV12-4 and TRBJ2-3, with D uncertain. This TCR was sampled from a human donor in good health. In nucleotides, the CDR3 is TGTGCCAGCAAAGAGGACCCCCCCACAGATACGCAGTATTTT. It is translated as CASKEDPPTDTQYF.